The 5 T cell receptor beta chains below were found in one sample sequenced in a study of blood T cell repertoires in COVID-19. Repertoires were generated with immunoSEQ multiplex PCR, while TCRdb's copy carries only in-frame clones and drops some. The sample includes roughly 200,000 clones, around 84% of them seen just once. Sequencing was carried out using peripheral blood. The receptors were sampled from a woman of 80 years or more with active or convalescent COVID-19.

The chain uses TRBV5-1 and TRBJ1-1, with unresolved D. Germline V gives CDR1 SGHRS, CDR2 YFSETQ. CDR3 length equals 13 residues. Trimming stripped 1 base from V and 1 base from J, with 5 bases between. In DNA form, the CDR3 reads TGCGCCAGCAGCTTGCAGTCGAACACTGAAGCTTTCTTT. This translates into CASSLQSNTEAFF.

The V gene is TRBV11-2, the J gene TRBJ2-3, with D possibly being TRBD2 (6 bases). Deletions cut 1 base from V and 0 bases from J, with 14 bases between. Germline loops: CDR1 SGHAT, CDR2 FQNNGV. The CDR3 has 17 residues. CDR3 in amino acids: CASSLGVLAASTDTQYF. Here the CDR3 DNA reads TGTGCCAGCAGCTTAGGAGTCTTAGCGGCTAGCACAGATACGCAGTATTTT.

With regard to this clone: This sample also contains other DNA sequences that code for the same CDR3. This chain connects TRBV7-2 to TRBJ2-7; TRBD1 matches at 12 bases. Germline CDR1 and CDR2: SGHTA and FQGNSA. This CDR3 region has 15 residues. The ends lost 5 bases at V and 4 bases at J; junction bases unmatched: 6. The DNA for the CDR3 is TGTGCCAGCAGCCTTGGGACAGGGGGCTTTTACGAGCAGTACTTC. This translates into CASSLGTGGFYEQYF.

The V call is TRBV28, the J call TRBJ2-3; D might be TRBD2 (6 bases). The CDR3 is 15 amino acids. The germline gives CDR1 MDHEN, CDR2 SYDVKM. Trimming removed 2 bases from V and 6 bases from J, with 15 bases in between. This chain's CDR3 is CASSLAGPQSDTQYF. CDR3 coding DNA: TGTGCCAGCAGTTTAGCGGGACCACAATCTGATACGCAGTATTTT.

The CDR3 sequence: CASSFRLAGAGELFF. In DNA, the CDR3 is TGTGCCAGCAGCTTTCGACTAGCGGGAGCCGGGGAGCTGTTTTTT. The chain carries TRBV3-1 (or the pseudogene TRBV3-2) and TRBJ2-2; TRBD2 agrees at 12 bases. Looked up from germline, CDR1 is LGHDT and CDR2 is YNNKEL (reference sequence). This CDR3 has 15 amino acids. V shed 5 bases and J 6 bases; nucleotides not matched to a gene: 4.